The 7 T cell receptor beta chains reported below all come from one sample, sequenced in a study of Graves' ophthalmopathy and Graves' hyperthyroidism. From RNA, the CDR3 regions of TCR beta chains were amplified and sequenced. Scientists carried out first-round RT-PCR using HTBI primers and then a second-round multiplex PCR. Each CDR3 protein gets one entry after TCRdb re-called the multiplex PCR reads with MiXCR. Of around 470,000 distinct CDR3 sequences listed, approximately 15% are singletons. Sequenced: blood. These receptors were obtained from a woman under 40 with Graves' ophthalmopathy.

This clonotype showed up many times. As DNA, the CDR3 is TGTGCCAGCAGTGCTGACAGGGGATCCAATCAGCCCCAGCATTTT. It encodes CASSADRGSNQPQHF. V is TRBV6-1 and J is TRBJ1-5, with 8 bases matching TRBD1. Germline V gene data show CDR1 as MNHNS and CDR2 as SASEGT. This CDR3 spans 15 amino acids. V shed 4 bases and J 3 bases; nucleotides not matched to a gene: 5.

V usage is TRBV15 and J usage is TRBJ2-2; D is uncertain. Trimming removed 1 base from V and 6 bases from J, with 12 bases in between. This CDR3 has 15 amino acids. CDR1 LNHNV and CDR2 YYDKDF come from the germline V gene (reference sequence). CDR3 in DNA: TGTGCCACCAGCAGAGCTCTAGGGCCACCCGGGGAGCTGTTTTTT. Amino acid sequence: CATSRALGPPGELFF.

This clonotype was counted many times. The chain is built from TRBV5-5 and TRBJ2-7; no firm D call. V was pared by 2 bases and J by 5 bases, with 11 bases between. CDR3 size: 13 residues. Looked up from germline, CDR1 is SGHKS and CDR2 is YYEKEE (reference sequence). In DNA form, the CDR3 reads TGTGCCAGCAGCTTCCCCGGGTGGGACGAGCAGTACTTC. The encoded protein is CASSFPGWDEQYF.

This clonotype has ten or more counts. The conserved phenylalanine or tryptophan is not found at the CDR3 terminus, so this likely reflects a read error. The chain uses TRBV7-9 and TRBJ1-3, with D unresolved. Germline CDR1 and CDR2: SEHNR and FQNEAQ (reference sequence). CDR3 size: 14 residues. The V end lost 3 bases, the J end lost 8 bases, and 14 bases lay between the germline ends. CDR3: CASSFLPRPDTIYS. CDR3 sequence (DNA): TGTGCCAGCAGCTTTCTTCCGCGTCCGGACACCATATATTCT.

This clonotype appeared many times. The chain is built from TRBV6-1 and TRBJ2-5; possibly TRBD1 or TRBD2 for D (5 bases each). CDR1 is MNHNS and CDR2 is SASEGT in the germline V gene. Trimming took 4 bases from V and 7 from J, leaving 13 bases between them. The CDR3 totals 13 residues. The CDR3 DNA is TGTGCCAGCAGTGGAGGGACCGCGAGGACCCAGTACTTC. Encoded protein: CASSGGTARTQYF.

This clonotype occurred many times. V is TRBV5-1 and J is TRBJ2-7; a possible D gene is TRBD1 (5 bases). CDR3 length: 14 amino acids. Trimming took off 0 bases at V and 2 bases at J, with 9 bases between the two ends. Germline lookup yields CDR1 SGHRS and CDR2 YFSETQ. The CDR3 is CASSLVDSTYEQYF. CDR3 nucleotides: TGCGCCAGCAGCTTGGTAGACAGTACCTACGAGCAGTACTTC.

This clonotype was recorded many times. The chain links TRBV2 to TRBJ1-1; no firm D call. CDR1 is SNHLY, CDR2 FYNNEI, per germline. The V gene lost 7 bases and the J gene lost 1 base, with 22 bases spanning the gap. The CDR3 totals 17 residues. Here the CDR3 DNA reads TGTGCCAGCACGGATCACGAATCACGTTTAAGGAACACTGAAGCTTTCTTT. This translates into CASTDHESRLRNTEAFF. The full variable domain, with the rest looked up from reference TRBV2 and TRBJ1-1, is EPEVTQTPSHQVTQMGQEVILRCVPISNHLYFYWYRQILGQKVEFLVSFYNNEISEKSEIFDDQFSVERPDGSNFTLKIRSTKLEDSAMYFCASTDHESRLRNTEAFFGQGTRLTVV.